This paragraph covers one TCR beta chain sequence. This sample was taken from a study of monozygotic twins with inflammatory bowel disease. The CDR3 runs 14 residues. CDR1 and CDR2 from the germline V gene are MNHEY and SVGAGI. TCRdb reprocessed the 5' RACE reads and reports one entry per CDR3 protein, with no DNA. The record lists nearly 450,000 distinct CDR3 sequences, of which the ten most abundant hold roughly 2.2%. This chain connects TRBV6-5 to TRBJ1-1. The receptor was derived from a human donor with ulcerative colitis or Crohn's disease, or a healthy co-twin of an affected twin (not recorded which). The sample was blood. The CDR3 region is CASSYEGQNTEAFF.